The 28 T cell receptor beta chains below all came from one sample that was sequenced in a study of blood T cell repertoires in COVID-19. Some clones are missing from TCRdb's copy, which holds only in-frame ones; the method was immunoSEQ multiplex PCR. The data show 410,000 or so clones, 70% to 90% seen once. Source material: peripheral blood. These receptor sequences come from a woman in her thirties or forties with COVID-19, enrolled during active disease.

The rearrangement joins TRBV7-2 to TRBJ1-1; D ambiguous. This CDR3 is 13 amino acids long. Germline CDR1 and CDR2: SGHTA and FQGNSA. With 3 bases removed from V and 6 bases from J, the gap between germline ends came to 11 bases. The CDR3 nucleotides read TGTGCCAGCAGCTTCCTCCTAGCCTCTGAAGCTTTCTTT. This codes for CASSFLLASEAFF.

The chain carries TRBV13 and TRBJ2-2; tentative D call: TRBD1 (5 bases). This CDR3 has 14 amino acids. Trimming shortened V by 1 base and J by 4 bases, and 7 bases separated the two germline ends. Germline V gives CDR1 PRHDT, CDR2 FYEKMQ (reference sequence). CDR3: CASSLEGFTGELFF. The DNA for the CDR3 is TGTGCCAGCAGCTTAGAGGGGTTCACCGGGGAGCTGTTTTTT.

The chain combines TRBV9 with TRBJ2-7, with a possible D match to TRBD1 (7 bases). The CDR3 is made up of 15 amino acids. Trimming left V 3 bases short and J 6 bases short, with 19 bases between. In germline, CDR1 is SGDLS, CDR2 YYNGEE. CDR3 DNA sequence: TGTGCCAGCAGCGCAGAGATTGGAGGGACAGTCGAGCAGTACTTC. This codes for CASSAEIGGTVEQYF.

This chain connects TRBV4-1 to TRBJ1-2; perhaps TRBD1 as D (5 bases). This CDR3 has 14 amino acids. CDR1 MGHRA and CDR2 YSYEKL come from the germline V gene. The germline V and J ends were trimmed by 8 bases and 4 bases, with 17 bases remaining between them. The CDR3 nucleotides read TGCGCCAGCGGTGGGGCCAGCTTAGGCTATGGCTACACCTTC. Translation: CASGGASLGYGYTF.

This clone showed up just once. This sequence joins TRBV7-9 and TRBJ1-5; D is possibly TRBD1 (6 bases). The CDR3 sequence is 14 residues long. Germline loops: CDR1 SEHNR, CDR2 FQNEAQ (reference sequence). Trimming took 1 base from V and 4 from J, leaving 8 bases between them. DNA for the CDR3: TGTGCCAGCAGCTTAGAAAGGGGGAATCAGCCCCAGCATTTT. As protein: CASSLERGNQPQHF.

The chain joins TRBV6-5 to TRBJ1-1, with D maybe TRBD1 (6 bases). Germline lookup yields CDR1 MNHEY and CDR2 SVGAGI. V lost 2 bases and J 0 bases, leaving 7 bases between the germline ends. There are 14 residues in the CDR3. Here the CDR3 DNA reads TGTGCCAGCAGTTACGGGGACATGAACACTGAAGCTTTCTTT. Translated: CASSYGDMNTEAFF.

V is TRBV5-1 and J is TRBJ2-1; D is possibly TRBD1 (7 bases). Deletions cut 0 bases from V and 4 bases from J, with 11 bases between. In germline, CDR1 is SGHRS, CDR2 YFSETQ. The CDR3 runs 15 residues. CDR3 amino acids: CASSLESGGYNEQFF. DNA for the CDR3: TGCGCCAGCAGCTTGGAGTCAGGGGGGTACAATGAGCAGTTCTTC.

The chain has TRBV25-1 and TRBJ1-5; maybe TRBD1 (5 bases). The V gene lost 6 bases and the J gene lost 3 bases, with 12 bases spanning the gap. The CDR3 length is 14 residues. Germline CDR1 reads MGHDK; CDR2 reads SYGVNS. The CDR3 loop is CASSHRSYNQPQHF. The CDR3 region has the DNA TGTGCCAGCAGCCACAGGTCTTACAATCAGCCCCAGCATTTT.

This rearrangement joins TRBV4-2 to TRBJ1-2, with TRBD1 matching 7 bases. The V segment lost 3 bases and the J segment 1 base; nucleotides outside the gene matches: 8. The CDR3 is 16 residues long. Germline CDR1 LGHNA, CDR2 YNFKEQ. The CDR3 DNA sequence: TGTGCCAGCAGCCACCTTTCGGGGACAGATAACTATGGCTACACCTTC. Protein: CASSHLSGTDNYGYTF.

The V and J genes are TRBV5-4 and TRBJ1-2; maybe TRBD1 (6 bases). V lost 2 bases and J lost 1, with 9 bases in between. Germline loops: CDR1 SGHNT, CDR2 YYREEE (reference sequence). CDR3 length equals 14 residues. CDR3 residues: CASSFLGGNYGYTF. CDR3 DNA: TGTGCCAGCAGCTTCCTAGGGGGTAACTATGGCTACACCTTC.

This sequence joins TRBV6-2 or TRBV6-3 and TRBJ1-1; D is possibly TRBD1 (5 bases). Germline-derived CDR1 and CDR2 are MNHEY and SVGEGT. V gave up 2 bases and J gave up 3 bases, with 10 bases separating them. The CDR3 is 14 residues long. The chain's CDR3 is CASSYADSHTEAFF. The DNA of the CDR3 is TGTGCCAGCAGTTACGCAGACAGTCACACTGAAGCTTTCTTT.

In this sample, this clone turned up a few times. The CDR3 sequence is CASSQGPNSAGELFF. CDR3 nucleotides: TGTGCCAGCAGCCAGGGCCCTAATTCGGCCGGGGAGCTGTTTTTT. The chain joins TRBV3-1 (or the pseudogene TRBV3-2) to TRBJ2-2; D is unclear. This CDR3 is built from 15 residues. Trimming removed 3 bases from V and 6 bases from J, with 14 bases in between. Germline CDR1 reads LGHDT; CDR2 reads YNNKEL (reference sequence).

Concerning this clone itself: Sequence at one end of the junction differs from germline and may be a read error. This sequence joins TRBV7-7 and TRBJ2-3, with 7 bases lining up with TRBD2. The CDR3 runs to 15 residues. CDR1 is SSHAT, CDR2 FNYEAQ, per germline (reference sequence). This chain's CDR3 is CASSLGGSGTDTQYF. The CDR3 nucleotides read TGTGCTAGCAGCTTAGGCGGGAGTGGCACAGATACGCAGTATTTT.

This sequence joins TRBV6-5 and TRBJ2-6; perhaps TRBD1 as D (5 bases). The CDR3 has 15 residues. Germline V lookup: CDR1 MNHEY, CDR2 SVGAGI. Trimming took off 5 bases at V and 4 bases at J, with 12 bases between the two ends. In DNA, the CDR3 is TGTGCCAGCAGTCAGGGCGGCACAGGGGCCAACGTCCTGACTTTC. Translating it yields CASSQGGTGANVLTF.

This sequence joins TRBV30 and TRBJ1-2; tentatively, D is TRBD1 (5 bases). This CDR3 region has 13 residues. The V end was cut by 5 bases, the J end by 6 bases, with 16 bases between. Germline CDR1 reads GTSNPN; CDR2 reads SVGIG (reference sequence). CDR3 nucleotide sequence: TGTGCCTGGGGGTTGCAAGGGGTAAATGGCTACACCTTC. It encodes CAWGLQGVNGYTF.

This chain's CDR3 is CASSFSGTSYNSPLHF. CDR3 coding DNA: TGTGCCAGTTCTTTTTCAGGGACATCTTATAATTCACCCCTCCACTTT. The chain recombines TRBV19 with TRBJ1-6, with D perhaps TRBD1 (6 bases). V shed 8 bases and J shed 4 bases, with 18 bases lying between them. The CDR3 sequence is 16 residues long. Germline values: CDR1 LNHDA, CDR2 SQIVND (reference sequence).

The V and J genes are TRBV5-6 and TRBJ2-7; 9 bases agree with TRBD2. This CDR3 is built from 15 residues. The V gene's germline CDR1 is SGHDT and CDR2 YYEEEE. Trimming cost V 4 bases and J 2 bases; bases outside gene matches: 7. CDR3 DNA sequence: TGTGCCAGCAGCCCGGTACTAGCGGGTGCCTACGAGCAGTACTTC. Its protein product is CASSPVLAGAYEQYF.

V usage is TRBV28 and J usage is TRBJ1-4; D is perhaps TRBD1 (6 bases). The V end was cut by 6 bases, the J end by 5 bases, with 13 bases between. From germline, CDR1 is MDHEN and CDR2 SYDVKM. There are 14 residues in the CDR3. CDR3 DNA sequence: TGTGCCAGCAGCGTACCCACAGGGAATGAAAAACTGTTTTTT. Its protein is CASSVPTGNEKLFF.

The rearrangement uses TRBV4-1 and TRBJ2-2; possible D gene TRBD2, 6 bases. Germline V gene sequence: CDR1 MGHRA, CDR2 YSYEKL. This CDR3 has 15 amino acids. Trimming removed 0 bases at V and 7 bases at J, with 12 bases between. CDR3 in DNA: TGCGCCAGCAGCCAAGATAAAGGCGGGGACGGGGAGCTGTTTTTT. Its translation is CASSQDKGGDGELFF.

J is TRBJ2-3 and V is TRBV9, with D perhaps TRBD1 (6 bases). CDR3 length: 18 residues. V was clipped by 0 bases and J by 2 bases, with 19 bases between them. The germline V gene encodes CDR1 SGDLS and CDR2 YYNGEE. The CDR3 spells CASSVASPGTFLTDTQYF. The CDR3 coding sequence is TGTGCCAGCAGCGTAGCTTCACCCGGGACATTCCTCACAGATACGCAGTATTTT. The full variable domain, with the rest looked up from reference TRBV9 and TRBJ2-3, is DSGVTQTPKHLITATGQRVTLRCSPRSGDLSVYWYQQSLDQGLQFLIQYYNGEERAKGNILERFSAQQFPDLHSELNLSSLELGDSALYFCASSVASPGTFLTDTQYFGPGTRLTVL.

DNA for the CDR3: TGTGCCAGCAGCCCCTACGGCAATCAGCCCCAGCATTTT. Protein product: CASSPYGNQPQHF. The rearrangement links TRBV3-1 (or the pseudogene TRBV3-2) to TRBJ1-5; no firm D call. With 4 bases removed from V and 2 bases from J, the gap between germline ends came to 6 bases. Germline loops: CDR1 LGHDT, CDR2 YNNKEL (reference sequence). CDR3 length equals 13 residues.

The rearrangement links TRBV27 to TRBJ1-2; 10 bases map to TRBD1. Trimming took 3 bases from V and 5 from J; bases not matched to a gene: 6. CDR1 is MNHEY and CDR2 is SMNVEV in the germline V gene (reference sequence). The CDR3 runs to 15 residues. The CDR3 is CASSFAGTGEYGYTF. CDR3 sequence (DNA): TGTGCCAGCAGTTTTGCTGGGACAGGGGAATATGGCTACACCTTC.

V gene TRBV12-3 or TRBV12-4 combines with J gene TRBJ1-6; unclear D gene. V was shortened by 3 bases and J by 8 bases, with 5 bases between the two germline ends. The CDR3 has 12 residues. The chain's CDR3 is CASSLEYSPLHF. As DNA, the CDR3 is TGTGCCAGCAGTTTGGAGTATTCACCCCTCCACTTT.

The genes are TRBV5-4 and TRBJ2-5, with 8 nucleotides matching TRBD2. The CDR3 spans 16 residues. V shed 0 bases, J shed 1 base, and the junction held 5 bases outside the gene matches. Germline V gives CDR1 SGHNT, CDR2 YYREEE (reference sequence). The CDR3 DNA follows: TGTGCCAGCAGCTTGGCGGGGGGGGGCCCCCAAGAGACCCAGTACTTC. Encoded protein: CASSLAGGGPQETQYF.

The rearrangement joins TRBV19 to TRBJ1-6, with 11 bases fitting TRBD1. Per germline, CDR1 LNHDA and CDR2 SQIVND (reference sequence). Losses at the gene ends were 5 bases for V and 7 bases for J; bases not matched to a gene: 1. The CDR3 spans 14 residues. In DNA form, the CDR3 reads TGTGCCAGTAGTGGGACAGGGGGGAATTCACCCCTCCACTTT. Translating gives CASSGTGGNSPLHF.

The chain is built from TRBV5-1 and TRBJ1-4; maybe TRBD1 (5 bases). Trimming stripped 2 bases from V and 6 bases from J, with 11 bases between. The CDR3 consists of 14 residues. Germline CDR1 is SGHRS and CDR2 is YFSETQ. The chain's CDR3 is CASSFGQGDEKLFF. The CDR3 DNA reads TGCGCCAGCAGCTTCGGGCAGGGTGATGAAAAACTGTTTTTT.

The rearrangement joins TRBV5-1 to TRBJ1-2; D remains ambiguous. The germline V gene encodes CDR1 SGHRS and CDR2 YFSETQ. Between the trimmed V and J ends, which lost 3 bases and 6 bases, there was a span of 12 bases. CDR3 size: 13 residues. CDR3 DNA sequence: TGCGCCAGCAGCTCTGCCGGGAAAAATGGCTACACCTTC. This encodes CASSSAGKNGYTF.

The rearrangement uses TRBV5-1 and TRBJ2-5, with TRBD2 identical over 12 bases. Germline values: CDR1 SGHRS, CDR2 YFSETQ. Trimming at V came to 0 bases and at J to 4 bases, leaving 4 bases not matched to a gene. CDR3 length: 16 residues. The CDR3 DNA is TGCGCCAGCAGCTTGGCGGCTAGCGGGGGGGGAGAGACCCAGTACTTC. Translation: CASSLAASGGGETQYF.